This TCR beta chain stems from a study of blood T cells in healthy people across ages. Sample-barcoded 5' priming and a J-beta primer mix drove a second PCR of about 6 to 12 cycles. One entry per CDR3 protein results from TCRdb running MiXCR on the 5' RACE reads. The sample has around 2 million distinct CDR3 sequences; around 42% are singletons. The CDR3 consists of 12 residues. Germline V gene data show CDR1 as SGHRS and CDR2 as YFSETQ. V lost 6 bases to trimming and J lost 4 bases; unmatched junction nucleotides: 3. Every sample gave at least 5 micrograms of total RNA when it was extracted. This TCR derives from a human donor in good health. The specimen sequenced was blood. This chain joins TRBV5-1 and TRBJ2-5, with 7 bases that match TRBD1. In DNA, the CDR3 is TGCGCCAGCACCGGGACAGCAGAGACCCAGTACTTC. Translation gives CASTGTAETQYF.